The 15 T cell receptor beta chains reported below all come from one sample, sequenced in a study of cytomegalovirus exposure and HLA in healthy donors. Measured with immunoSEQ multiplex PCR; TCRdb has only the in-frame clones, and not every one. The data hold 150,000 to 200,000 clones, with 86% observed a single time. Material for sequencing was PBMCs. These TCRs come from a woman between 18 and 30 years old in good health and CMV-seronegative.

The chain is built from TRBV7-9 and TRBJ2-1; 9 bases agree with TRBD2. Losses at the gene ends were 5 bases for V and 0 bases for J; bases not matched to a gene: 8. This CDR3 has 17 amino acids. Germline CDR1 SEHNR, CDR2 FQNEAQ (reference sequence). DNA of the CDR3: TGTGCCAGCAGCCCCTGGGCTAGCGGGGACTCCTACAATGAGCAGTTCTTC. The encoded protein is CASSPWASGDSYNEQFF.

This rearrangement joins TRBV5-1 to TRBJ2-5, with D possibly matching TRBD2 (5 bases). Trimming cost V 10 bases and J 2 bases, with 18 bases left between them. Germline lookup yields CDR1 SGHRS and CDR2 YFSETQ. This CDR3 is built from 14 residues. CDR3 DNA: TGCGCCTCCGGGGAAGGGTCAGGACAAGAGACCCAGTACTTC. Translating it yields CASGEGSGQETQYF.

This clone has more than one count but fewer than ten. The genes are TRBV12-5 and TRBJ1-5; 8 bases agree with TRBD1. The CDR3 has 15 residues. Germline CDR1 is LGHNT and CDR2 is FRNRAP. J lost 7 bases, V lost 0 bases, and 5 bases had no gene match. DNA of the CDR3: TGTGCTAGTGGTTTGGTATCGACAGGGGAACAGCCCCAGCATTTT. As protein: CASGLVSTGEQPQHF.

The chain recombines TRBV29-1 with TRBJ2-1; possibly TRBD1 for D (5 bases). The CDR3 totals 13 residues. CDR1 and CDR2 (germline): SQVTM, ANQGSEA. Trimming pared 8 bases from V and 4 bases from J, leaving 15 bases between. DNA for the CDR3: TGCAGCTTGAGGACATCGGATTACAATGAGCAGTTCTTC. Translated, it gives CSLRTSDYNEQFF.

CDR3 sequence (DNA): TGTGCCAGCCGACTCGATCGGGGTTACAATGAGCAGTTCTTC. Translating it yields CASRLDRGYNEQFF. The chain joins TRBV18 to TRBJ2-1; D perhaps matches TRBD2 (5 bases). The V and J ends lost 8 bases and 4 bases respectively, with 15 bases between them. Germline assignment: CDR1 KGHSH and CDR2 LQKENI. The CDR3 loop spans 14 amino acids. The whole variable domain, filled in from reference TRBV18 and TRBJ2-1, reads NAGVMQNPRHLVRRRGQEARLRCSPMKGHSHVYWYRQLPEEGLKFMVYLQKENIIDESGMPKERFSAEFPKEGPSILRIQQVVRGDSAAYFCASRLDRGYNEQFFGPGTRLTVL.

This clone was observed a single time. CDR3 protein: CASSPPGVAPEAFF. In DNA form, the CDR3 reads TGTGCCAGCAGCCCGCCGGGGGTCGCCCCTGAAGCTTTCTTT. The chain carries TRBV7-6 and TRBJ1-1; TRBD1 is a possible D gene (5 bases). The V end lost 5 bases, the J end lost 6 bases, and 16 bases lay between the germline ends. Germline V lookup: CDR1 SGHVS, CDR2 FNYEAQ. CDR3 length: 14 amino acids.

The rearrangement joins TRBV7-9 to TRBJ2-3; 11 nucleotides agree with TRBD1. The V gene end was trimmed by 4 bases and the J gene end by 4 bases; junction bases not matched to a gene: 4. Germline V gives CDR1 SEHNR, CDR2 FQNEAQ (reference sequence). The CDR3 extends over 15 amino acids. The CDR3 region is CASSYPGQGADTQYF. CDR3 in DNA: TGTGCCAGCAGCTATCCGGGACAGGGGGCAGATACGCAGTATTTT.

This clone occurred a few times. J is TRBJ1-2 and V is TRBV19; maybe TRBD1 (6 bases). Germline lookup yields CDR1 LNHDA and CDR2 SQIVND (reference sequence). V shed 7 bases and J shed 5 bases, with 17 bases lying between them. The CDR3 runs to 14 residues. CDR3 coding DNA: TGTGCCAGTAAGGGGGTGGGCAGGCGTTATGGCTACACCTTC. Protein: CASKGVGRRYGYTF.

V is TRBV6-1 and J is TRBJ2-2; 8 bases align to TRBD1. This CDR3 is built from 16 residues. Germline CDR1 and CDR2: MNHNS and SASEGT. V dropped 3 bases and J dropped 0; count of bases not matched to a gene: 3. The DNA of the CDR3 is TGTGCCAGCAGTGACGGACAGGGTTCGAACACCGGGGAGCTGTTTTTT. Its translation: CASSDGQGSNTGELFF.

The V and J genes are TRBV7-7 and TRBJ2-5; 14 bases map to TRBD2. Trimming removed 5 bases from V and 4 bases from J; junction bases left unmatched: 3. This CDR3 is 15 amino acids long. Germline V lookup: CDR1 SSHAT, CDR2 FNYEAQ (reference sequence). The CDR3: CASSTGLAGVETQYF. CDR3 in DNA: TGTGCCAGCAGCACGGGACTAGCGGGAGTAGAGACCCAGTACTTC.

CDR3 region: CASSLSGSITYEQYF. The CDR3, as DNA: TGTGCCAGCAGCCTTAGCGGCTCGATCACCTACGAGCAGTACTTC. The V gene is TRBV11-2, the J gene TRBJ2-7; D is perhaps TRBD2 (6 bases). Trimming removed 5 bases at V and 2 bases at J, with 16 bases between. The CDR3 is 15 residues long. Germline loops: CDR1 SGHAT, CDR2 FQNNGV.

This chain connects TRBV6-5 to TRBJ1-3, with a possible D match to TRBD1 (5 bases). Looked up from germline, CDR1 is MNHEY and CDR2 is SVGAGI. This CDR3 is 14 amino acids long. V dropped 6 bases and J dropped 0 bases, with 9 bases sitting between them. CDR3 DNA sequence: TGTGCCAGCAGGGCAGGGTTCTCTGGAAACACCATATATTTT. Encoded protein: CASRAGFSGNTIYF.

This chain joins TRBV9 and TRBJ1-2; 8 bases match TRBD1. Germline V gives CDR1 SGDLS, CDR2 YYNGEE. V shed 0 bases and J 6 bases; nucleotides not matched to a gene: 10. This CDR3 has 16 amino acids. CDR3 amino acids: CASSVGQGANRDGYTF. CDR3 bases: TGTGCCAGCAGCGTAGGGCAGGGGGCGAATCGGGATGGCTACACCTTC.

This clone was observed a single time. The chain uses TRBV5-4 and TRBJ2-7; 7 bases match TRBD2. CDR1 and CDR2 from the germline V gene are SGHNT and YYREEE (reference sequence). CDR3 length equals 15 residues. V was pared by 1 base and J by 2 bases, with 6 bases of the junction left unmatched. The CDR3 coding sequence is TGTGCCAGCAGCTTGTCCGGGAGGTTCCCCTACGAGCAGTACTTC. It yields the protein CASSLSGRFPYEQYF.

The chain couples TRBV7-9 to TRBJ2-7, with 9 bases that match TRBD2. CDR1 SEHNR and CDR2 FQNEAQ come from the germline V gene (reference sequence). This CDR3 spans 14 amino acids. V shed 4 bases and J 3 bases; nucleotides not matched to a gene: 4. CDR3 residues: CASSYGTSRYEQYF. For the CDR3, the DNA is TGTGCCAGCAGCTACGGGACTAGCCGCTACGAGCAGTACTTC.